These 21 T cell receptor beta chains were all obtained from the same sample, sequenced in a study of T cell repertoires in cytomegalovirus infection. Each CDR3 protein gets one entry after TCRdb re-called the reads with MiXCR. The sample lists some 600,000 distinct CDR3 sequences, 20% to 25% seen once, with 6.5% to 10% in the top ten. The sample was CD8+ T cells from PBMCs. The receptors shown here come from a human donor in good health (CMV status not recorded). Some clones in this sample may be carry-over from other donors' samples.

On this clonotype itself: It may be a read error: a sequence one base away is much more abundant. The rearrangement joins TRBV7-9 to TRBJ2-1; the match to TRBD2 covers 8 bases. This CDR3 spans 15 amino acids. From germline, CDR1 is SEHNR and CDR2 FQNEAQ (reference sequence). Germline trimming cut 6 bases from V and 6 bases from J; bases unmatched to any gene: 10. CDR3 in amino acids: CASSSSGLVANEQFF. CDR3 DNA: TGTGCCAGCAGTTCATCGGGACTAGTGGCCAATGAGCAGTTCTTC.

The V and J genes are TRBV29-1 and TRBJ2-1; TRBD1 matches 8 bases. This CDR3 contains 12 residues. Per germline, CDR1 SQVTM and CDR2 ANQGSEA. The CDR3 sequence: CSTGGRNNEQFF. The CDR3 nucleotides are TGCAGTACAGGGGGGAGGAACAATGAGCAGTTCTTC.

This clonotype showed up just a few times. The chain recombines TRBV4-1 with TRBJ2-6; D not resolved. The V end was cut by 0 bases, the J end by 1 base, with 13 bases between. From germline, CDR1 is MGHRA and CDR2 YSYEKL. The CDR3 extends over 18 amino acids. As DNA, the CDR3 is TGCGCCAGCAGCCAAGAAGTAAGGCGCAGGTCTGGGGCCAACGTCCTGACTTTC. This gives the protein CASSQEVRRRSGANVLTF.

V is TRBV5-6 and J is TRBJ1-4; 7 nucleotides align to TRBD1. CDR1 SGHDT and CDR2 YYEEEE come from the germline V gene. V lost 7 bases to trimming and J lost 1 base; unmatched junction nucleotides: 7. CDR3 length: 15 amino acids. CDR3 sequence (DNA): TGTGCCAGCCTCCCCCCAGGGGGAACTAATGAAAAACTGTTTTTT. Amino acid sequence: CASLPPGGTNEKLFF. Full variable domain (rest looked up from reference TRBV5-6 and TRBJ1-4): DAGVTQSPTHLIKTRGQQVTLRCSPKSGHDTVSWYQQALGQGPQFIFQYYEEEERQRGNFPDRFSGHQFPNYSSELNVNALLLGDSALYLCASLPPGGTNEKLFFGSGTQLSVL.

The chain is built from TRBV7-2 and TRBJ2-1; 8 bases are a match to TRBD2. V trimming: 2 bases; J trimming: 9 bases; junction bases outside the gene matches: 9. The germline V gene has CDR1 SGHTA and CDR2 FQGNSA. This CDR3 has 15 amino acids. CDR3 DNA: TGTGCCAGCAGCTTAAACGGGGGGGCCAGGTTTGAGCAGTTCTTC. Its protein is CASSLNGGARFEQFF.

A few counts support this clonotype. The V call is TRBV28, the J call TRBJ2-7; 11 nucleotides agree with TRBD1. The CDR3 runs to 15 residues. J lost 2 bases, V lost 4 bases, and 4 bases had no gene match. Germline CDR1 MDHEN, CDR2 SYDVKM. As DNA, the CDR3 is TGTGCCAGCAGTTCTCCGGGACAGGGGGCCTACGAGCAGTACGTC. Protein sequence: CASSSPGQGAYEQYV.

The rearrangement uses TRBV7-6 and TRBJ2-1; TRBD2 agrees at 10 bases. The trim removed 5 bases at V and 5 bases at J, leaving 6 bases unmatched. Per germline, CDR1 SGHVS and CDR2 FNYEAQ. The length of the CDR3 is 15 residues. The CDR3 region is CASSRSGGVDNEQFF. The CDR3 DNA sequence: TGTGCCAGCAGCCGGAGCGGGGGGGTTGACAATGAGCAGTTCTTC.

This clonotype was picked up one time. CDR3 nucleotide sequence: TGTGCCAGCAGCTTGGAGGCAGCGGGACAAGAGACCCAGTACTTC. Its protein product is CASSLEAAGQETQYF. The chain combines TRBV5-5 with TRBJ2-5; 7 bases match TRBD2. This CDR3 comprises 15 residues. Trimming took 0 bases from V and 2 from J; bases not matched to a gene: 4. Germline CDR1 reads SGHKS; CDR2 reads YYEKEE (reference sequence).

This clonotype has a count of ten or more. This chain joins TRBV20-1 and TRBJ1-5, with D possibly matching TRBD1 (5 bases). From germline, CDR1 is DFQATT and CDR2 SNEGSKA (reference sequence). The CDR3 is made up of 14 amino acids. V was pared by 5 bases and J by 3 bases, with 14 bases between. CDR3 nucleotides: TGCAGTGCTGCCGAGGGGCAGAACAATCAGCCCCAGCATTTT. It translates to CSAAEGQNNQPQHF.

This clonotype was seen a handful of times. The gene calls are TRBV7-9 and TRBJ2-7; TRBD1 aligns across 9 bases. The CDR3 extends over 16 amino acids. Trimming at V came to 0 bases and at J to 5 bases, leaving 8 bases not matched to a gene. In germline, CDR1 is SEHNR, CDR2 FQNEAQ (reference sequence). Written as DNA, the CDR3 is TGTGCCAGCAGCTTAGCCCGGGACAGGGTTTTCGACGAGCAGTACGTC. This codes for CASSLARDRVFDEQYV.

The V gene is TRBV6-2 or TRBV6-3, the J gene TRBJ2-7, with TRBD1 as a possible D gene (6 bases). Germline V gene sequence: CDR1 MNHEY, CDR2 SVGEGT. The CDR3 extends over 14 amino acids. Trimming removed 5 bases at V and 2 bases at J, with 13 bases between. CDR3 protein: CASSKRQVPYEQYV. The CDR3, as DNA: TGTGCCAGCAGTAAACGACAGGTACCCTACGAGCAGTACGTC.

V gene TRBV6-5 combines with J gene TRBJ2-6; D ambiguous. The length of the CDR3 is 14 residues. Between the trimmed V and J ends, which lost 6 bases and 0 bases, there was a span of 6 bases. The V gene's germline CDR1 is MNHEY and CDR2 SVGAGI. The CDR3 DNA is TGTGCCAGCAGCGGATTCTCTGGGGCCAACGTCCTGACTTTC. This sequence encodes CASSGFSGANVLTF.

To note about this clonotype: Sequence at one end of the junction differs from germline and may be a read error. The chain employs TRBV7-6 and TRBJ2-5, with 7 nucleotides matching TRBD1. The CDR3 contains 13 residues. From germline, CDR1 is SGHVS and CDR2 FNYEAQ. Here the CDR3 reads CASRHRGQETRYF. In DNA, the CDR3 is TGTGCCAGTAGGCACAGGGGACAAGAGACCCGGTACTTC.

This clonotype was counted only a few times. The gene calls are TRBV2 and TRBJ2-3; D is unclear. Deletions cut 3 bases from V and 4 bases from J, with 11 bases between. The CDR3 spans 14 residues. The germline V gene encodes CDR1 SNHLY and CDR2 FYNNEI. CDR3 amino acids: CASSELVRPDTQYF. The DNA of the CDR3 is TGTGCCAGCAGTGAGCTGGTTAGGCCAGATACGCAGTATTTT.

This clonotype was observed a handful of times. This rearrangement joins TRBV29-1 to TRBJ2-4, with D perhaps TRBD1 or TRBD2 (5 bases each). The length of the CDR3 is 15 residues. Germline loops: CDR1 SQVTM, CDR2 ANQGSEA. Trimming left V 3 bases short and J 5 bases short, with 17 bases between. In DNA, the CDR3 is TGCAGCGTTGATGGGGACGGCGAGATCGAAAACATTCAGTACTTC. Protein product: CSVDGDGEIENIQYF.

This clonotype was seen only a few times. The chain has TRBV6-2 or TRBV6-3 and TRBJ2-1; D not certain. Per the germline V gene, CDR1 is MNHEY and CDR2 is SVGEGT. CDR3 length equals 16 residues. The V end lost 2 bases, the J end lost 5 bases, and 16 bases lay between the germline ends. DNA of the CDR3: TGTGCCAGCAGTTACCTCAGTAATACGGTTAACAATGAGCAGTTCTTC. It specifies CASSYLSNTVNNEQFF.

The chain combines TRBV6-5 with TRBJ2-4; 7 bases fit TRBD1. Germline CDR1 and CDR2: MNHEY and SVGAGI. After removal of 5 bases from V and 8 bases from J, the junction contained 9 bases not matched to a gene. This CDR3 region has 14 residues. The CDR3 spells CASSPVRTGYIQYF. Written as DNA, the CDR3 is TGTGCCAGCAGTCCCGTGAGGACAGGATACATTCAGTACTTC.

The sample holds a few counts of this clonotype. The V and J genes are TRBV7-8 and TRBJ2-5; 10 nucleotides agree with TRBD2. Germline V gene data show CDR1 as SGHVS and CDR2 as FQNEAQ. This CDR3 region has 17 residues. The V and J ends lost 4 bases and 4 bases, in that order; junction bases with no gene match: 12. CDR3 sequence: CASSSPSSGGGPETQYF. The CDR3 nucleotides read TGTGCCAGCAGCTCCCCTTCTAGCGGGGGAGGTCCAGAGACCCAGTACTTC. Full variable domain (outside the CDR3, taken from reference TRBV7-8 and TRBJ2-5): GAGVSQSPRYKVAKRGQDVALRCDPISGHVSLFWYQQALGQGPEFLTYFQNEAQLDKSGLPSDRFFAERPEGSVSTLKIQRTQQEDSAVYLCASSSPSSGGGPETQYFGPGTRLLVL.

This clonotype has more than one count but fewer than ten. Here the CDR3 DNA reads TGCAGTGCCCCGGACCCGATCTCCTACAATGAGCAGTTCTTC. This translates into CSAPDPISYNEQFF. This chain joins TRBV20-1 and TRBJ2-1; D is uncertain. The ends were cut back, 6 bases at V and 0 bases at J, with 12 bases in the middle. CDR1 and CDR2 (germline): DFQATT, SNEGSKA (reference sequence). CDR3 length: 14 amino acids.

This clonotype was detected many times. CDR3 in DNA: TGTGCCAGCAGTTACTCTATACGTTTTATCTCCTACAATGAGCAGTTCTTC. Residues: CASSYSIRFISYNEQFF. The chain has TRBV6-5 and TRBJ2-1, with D hard to call. Looked up from germline, CDR1 is MNHEY and CDR2 is SVGAGI. The germline V and J ends were trimmed by 0 bases and 0 bases, with 12 bases remaining between them. The CDR3 spans 17 residues.

This clonotype was recorded at least ten times. This chain links TRBV12-3 or TRBV12-4 with TRBJ2-1; 7 bases line up with TRBD2. V dropped 7 bases and J dropped 0; count of bases not matched to a gene: 6. The CDR3 contains 15 residues. This chain's CDR3 is CASTERGPSYNEQFF. In DNA form, the CDR3 reads TGTGCCAGCACCGAGCGGGGCCCCTCCTACAATGAGCAGTTCTTC.